These 10 T cell receptor beta chains were all obtained from the same sample, sequenced in a study of a mutant IDH1 vaccine in newly diagnosed glioma (dated by TCRdb to about 2021). Library prep was done by the immunoSEQ multiplex PCR assay. Entries here come from immuneACCESS through TCRdb and include only in-frame sequences with V and J called. Some clones fail to appear in such tables; in the studies checked, an unresolved V gene covers under half of the shortfall, and the cause of the remainder is unknown. Recorded for this sample are around 130,000 clones; about four fifths of them occurred a single time. 5% to 7% of the sample lies in the top ten. No antigen has been identified for these receptors. The sample's time point label, in plain terms: week 11, during vaccination. Each vaccine dose was 300 ug of a 20-mer mutant IDH1 peptide in Montanide, given subcutaneously with topical imiquimod.

The source was PBMCs, collected from a glioma patient whose treatment included an IDH1 peptide vaccine. All receptors derive from a man in his forties with glioma.

V usage is TRBV11-2 and J usage is TRBJ2-1; D might be TRBD1 or TRBD2, each matching 5 bases. The CDR3 length is 13 residues. In germline, CDR1 is SGHAT, CDR2 FQNNGV. The germline V and J ends were trimmed by 2 bases and 9 bases, with 11 bases remaining between them. The CDR3 is CASSLTLRGEQFF. The CDR3 DNA sequence: TGTGCCAGCAGCTTAACTCTGAGGGGTGAGCAGTTCTTC.

The chain combines TRBV11-2 with TRBJ1-1, with D unresolved. Germline CDR1 is SGHAT and CDR2 is FQNNGV. The CDR3 loop spans 11 amino acids. V gave up 6 bases and J gave up 6 bases, with 8 bases separating them. The CDR3 spells CASSLKSEAFF. The CDR3 bases are TGTGCCAGCAGTTTAAAGTCTGAAGCTTTCTTT.

The chain has TRBV4-3 and TRBJ2-7; TRBD2 matches 10 bases. This CDR3 spans 17 amino acids. Unmatched junction bases numbered 8, after V lost 3 bases and J lost 0 bases. The germline V gene has CDR1 LGHNA and CDR2 YSLEER. The CDR3 DNA is TGCGCCAGCAGCCATGACAGGAGCGGGGGGGCCTCCTACGAGCAGTACTTC. Protein product: CASSHDRSGGASYEQYF.

The V gene is TRBV27, the J gene TRBJ2-1; TRBD2 might be the D (6 bases). CDR3 length equals 14 residues. Germline V lookup: CDR1 MNHEY, CDR2 SMNVEV (reference sequence). V gave up 3 bases and J gave up 4 bases, with 10 bases separating them. The CDR3 loop is CASSFTRGYNEQFF. The CDR3 DNA sequence: TGTGCCAGCAGTTTTACCCGGGGGTACAATGAGCAGTTCTTC.

The CDR3: CASSEPGSGNTIYF. The CDR3 DNA reads as TGCGCCAGCAGTGAACCCGGATCTGGAAACACCATATATTTT. The V gene is TRBV10-1, the J gene TRBJ1-3; D unclear. V dropped 3 bases and J dropped 1 base, with 7 bases sitting between them. CDR3 length: 14 residues. Germline CDR1 reads WNHNN; CDR2 reads SYGVQD (reference sequence).

V usage is TRBV30 and J usage is TRBJ1-6; no definite D call. V lost 4 bases to trimming and J lost 0 bases, with 13 bases between them. CDR1 and CDR2 (germline): GTSNPN, SVGIG (reference sequence). The CDR3 totals 16 residues. CDR3 nucleotides: TGTGCCTGGACCATAACTAGGAGCTCCTATAATTCACCCCTCCACTTT. Translating gives CAWTITRSSYNSPLHF.

This chain uses TRBV5-6 with TRBJ1-4, with no clear D. Trimming left V 1 base short and J 0 bases short, with 7 bases between. This CDR3 region has 15 residues. Looked up from germline, CDR1 is SGHDT and CDR2 is YYEEEE. The CDR3 DNA reads TGTGCCAGCAGCTTGACGGTTGCAACTAATGAAAAACTGTTTTTT. It specifies CASSLTVATNEKLFF.

V usage is TRBV19 and J usage is TRBJ1-1; possible D gene TRBD1, 5 bases. Germline values: CDR1 LNHDA, CDR2 SQIVND (reference sequence). The CDR3 loop spans 16 amino acids. Trimming left V 2 bases short and J 5 bases short, with 18 bases between. The DNA of the CDR3 is TGTGCCAGTAGTATAAGGGGAGGTACGAGAGCGACTGAAGCTTTCTTT. Protein product: CASSIRGGTRATEAFF.

The chain carries TRBV25-1 and TRBJ1-2, with 8 bases lining up with TRBD1. Germline assignment: CDR1 MGHDK and CDR2 SYGVNS. The J segment lost 8 bases and the V segment lost 5 bases, leaving 10 bases of the junction unmatched. The CDR3 length is 14 residues. CDR3 loop: CASSPGQGLFGYTF. The CDR3, as DNA: TGTGCCAGCAGTCCAGGACAGGGACTTTTCGGCTACACCTTC.

The sample holds one count of this clone. V gene TRBV5-4 combines with J gene TRBJ2-7, with D maybe TRBD1 (6 bases). With 4 bases removed from V and 4 bases from J, the gap between germline ends came to 12 bases. Germline V lookup: CDR1 SGHNT, CDR2 YYREEE (reference sequence). The CDR3 has 13 residues. The CDR3 DNA reads TGTGCCAGCAGCACCCGGGACAATTACGAGCAGTACTTC. Translating it yields CASSTRDNYEQYF.